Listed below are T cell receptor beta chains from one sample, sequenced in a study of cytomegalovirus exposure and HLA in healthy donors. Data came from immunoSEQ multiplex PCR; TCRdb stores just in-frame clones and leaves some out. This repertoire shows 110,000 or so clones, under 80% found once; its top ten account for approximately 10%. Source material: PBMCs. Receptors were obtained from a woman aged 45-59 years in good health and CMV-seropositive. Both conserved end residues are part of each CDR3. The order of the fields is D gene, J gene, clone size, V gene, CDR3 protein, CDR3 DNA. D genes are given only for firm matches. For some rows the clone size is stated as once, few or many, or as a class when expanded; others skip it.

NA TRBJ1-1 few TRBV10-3 CAISERGNTEAFF TGTGCCATCAGTGAACGGGGGAACACTGAAGCTTTCTTT
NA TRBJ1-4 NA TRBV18 CASSPNQGETNEKLFF TGTGCCAGCTCACCAAACCAGGGCGAAACTAATGAAAAACTGTTTTTT
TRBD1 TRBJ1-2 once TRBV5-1 CASSLLSLNPTGVYGYTF TGCGCCAGCAGCTTGTTATCCCTAAACCCGACAGGGGTCTATGGCTACACCTTC
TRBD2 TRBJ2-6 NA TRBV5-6 CASSPVGLAGNSGANVLTF TGTGCCAGCAGCCCGGTCGGACTAGCGGGGAACTCTGGGGCCAACGTCCTGACTTTC
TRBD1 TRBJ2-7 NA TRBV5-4 CASSPDRGENLPYEQYF TGTGCCAGCAGTCCGGACAGGGGGGAAAATCTACCCTACGAGCAGTACTTC
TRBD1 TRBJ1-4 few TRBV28 CASSLDRGRSGEKLFF TGTGCCAGCAGCCTTGACAGGGGGCGCAGTGGTGAAAAACTGTTTTTT
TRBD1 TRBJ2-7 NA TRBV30 CATDRGLWEQYF TGTGCCACCGACAGGGGGCTTTGGGAGCAGTACTTC
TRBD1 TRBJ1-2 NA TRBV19 CASTPGQIYGYTF TGTGCCAGTACCCCGGGACAGATCTATGGCTACACCTTC
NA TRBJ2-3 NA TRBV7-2 CASSLLFSGDTQYF TGTGCCAGCAGCTTACTCTTTAGCGGAGATACGCAGTATTTT
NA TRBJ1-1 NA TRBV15 CATSRGGGARRDTEAFF TGTGCCACCAGCAGAGGGGGTGGGGCCCGACGGGACACTGAAGCTTTCTTT
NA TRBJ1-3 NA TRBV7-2 CASRAGGSGNTIYF TGTGCCAGCAGGGCCGGGGGAAGTGGAAACACCATATATTTT
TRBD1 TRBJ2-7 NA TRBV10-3 CAISESRGSSYEQYF TGTGCCATCAGTGAGTCCAGGGGGAGCTCCTACGAGCAGTACTTC
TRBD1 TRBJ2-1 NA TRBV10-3 CAIRRQGFGHEQFF TGTGCCATCAGAAGACAGGGATTTGGGCATGAGCAGTTCTTC
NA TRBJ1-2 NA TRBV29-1 CSAHSSGRGWYGYTF TGCAGCGCCCACTCGAGCGGGAGGGGATGGTACGGCTACACCTTC